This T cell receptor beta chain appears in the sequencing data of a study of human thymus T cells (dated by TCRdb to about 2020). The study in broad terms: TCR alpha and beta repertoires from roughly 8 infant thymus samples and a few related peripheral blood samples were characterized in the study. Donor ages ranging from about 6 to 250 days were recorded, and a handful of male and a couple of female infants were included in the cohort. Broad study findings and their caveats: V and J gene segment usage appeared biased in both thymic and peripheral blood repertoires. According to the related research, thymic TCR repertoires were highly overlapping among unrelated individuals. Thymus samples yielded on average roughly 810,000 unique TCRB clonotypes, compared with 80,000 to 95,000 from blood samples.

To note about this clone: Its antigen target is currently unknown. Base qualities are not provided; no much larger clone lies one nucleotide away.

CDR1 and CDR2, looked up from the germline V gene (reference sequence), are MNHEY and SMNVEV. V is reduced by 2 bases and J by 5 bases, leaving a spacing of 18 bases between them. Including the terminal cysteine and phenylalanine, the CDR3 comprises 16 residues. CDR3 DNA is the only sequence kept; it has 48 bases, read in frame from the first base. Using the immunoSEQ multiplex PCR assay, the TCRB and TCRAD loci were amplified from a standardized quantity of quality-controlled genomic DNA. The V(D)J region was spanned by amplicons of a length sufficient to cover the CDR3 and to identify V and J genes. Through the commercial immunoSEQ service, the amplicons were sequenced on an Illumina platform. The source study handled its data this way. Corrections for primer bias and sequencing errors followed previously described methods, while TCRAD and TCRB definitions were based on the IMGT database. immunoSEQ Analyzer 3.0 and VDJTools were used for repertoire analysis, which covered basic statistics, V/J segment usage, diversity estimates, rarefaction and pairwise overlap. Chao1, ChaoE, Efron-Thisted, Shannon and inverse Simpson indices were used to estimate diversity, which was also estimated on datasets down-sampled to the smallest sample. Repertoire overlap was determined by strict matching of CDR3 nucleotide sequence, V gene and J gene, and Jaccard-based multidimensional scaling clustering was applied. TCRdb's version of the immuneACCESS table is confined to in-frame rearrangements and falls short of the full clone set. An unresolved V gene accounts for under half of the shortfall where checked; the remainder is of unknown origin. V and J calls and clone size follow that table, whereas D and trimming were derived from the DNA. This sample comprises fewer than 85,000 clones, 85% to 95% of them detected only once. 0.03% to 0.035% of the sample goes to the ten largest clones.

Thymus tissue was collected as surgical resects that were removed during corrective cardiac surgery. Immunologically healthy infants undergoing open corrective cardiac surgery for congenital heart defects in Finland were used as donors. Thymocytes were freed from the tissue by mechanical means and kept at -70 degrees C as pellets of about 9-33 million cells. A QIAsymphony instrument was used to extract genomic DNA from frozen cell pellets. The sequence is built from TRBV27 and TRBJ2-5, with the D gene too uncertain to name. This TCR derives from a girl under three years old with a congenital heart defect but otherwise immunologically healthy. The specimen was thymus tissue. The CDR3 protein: CASSLAAQVSWETQYF. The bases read TGTGCCAGCAGTTTAGCGGCCCAGGTCTCGTGGGAGACCCAGTACTTC.